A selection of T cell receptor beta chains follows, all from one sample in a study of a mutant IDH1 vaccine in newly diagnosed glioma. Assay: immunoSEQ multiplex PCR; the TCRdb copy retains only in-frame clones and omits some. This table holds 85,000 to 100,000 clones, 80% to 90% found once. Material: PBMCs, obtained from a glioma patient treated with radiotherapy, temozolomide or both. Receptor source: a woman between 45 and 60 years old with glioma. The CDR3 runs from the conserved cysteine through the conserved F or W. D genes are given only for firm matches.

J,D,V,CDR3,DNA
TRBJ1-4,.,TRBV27,CASSLESKLATNEKLFF,TGTGCCAGCAGTTTGGAGAGTAAGTTAGCAACTAATGAAAAACTGTTTTTT
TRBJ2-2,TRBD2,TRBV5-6,CASSLGLAGFGGELFF,TGTGCCAGCAGCTTGGGACTAGCGGGCTTCGGGGGGGAGCTGTTTTTT
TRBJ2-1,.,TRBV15,CATSRFTGQRVYSNNEQFF,TGTGCCACCAGCAGGTTCACTGGACAACGAGTTTATTCGAACAATGAGCAGTTCTTC
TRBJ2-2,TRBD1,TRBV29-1,CSGGTGPTGELFF,TGCAGCGGGGGGACAGGGCCCACCGGGGAGCTGTTTTTT
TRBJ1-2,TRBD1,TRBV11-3,CASSLVQTRQGNGYTF,TGTGCCAGCAGCTTAGTTCAAACCCGACAGGGAAATGGCTACACCTTC
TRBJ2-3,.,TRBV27,CASSLLAVGTDTQYF,TGTGCCAGCAGTTTACTTGCGGTGGGGACAGATACGCAGTATTTT
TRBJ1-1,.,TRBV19,CASGGLPMSTEAFF,TGTGCCAGTGGGGGTCTGCCCATGAGCACTGAAGCTTTCTTT
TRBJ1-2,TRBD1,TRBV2,CASSLDRGSRYTF,TGTGCCAGCAGTTTGGACAGGGGAAGTCGCTACACCTTC
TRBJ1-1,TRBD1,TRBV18,CASSSDRVSTEAFF,TGTGCCAGCTCATCCGACAGGGTGTCAACTGAAGCTTTCTTT
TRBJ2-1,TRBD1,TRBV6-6,CASSYIRDRGHEQFF,TGTGCCAGCAGTTATATCCGGGACAGGGGCCATGAGCAGTTCTTC
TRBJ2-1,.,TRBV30,CAWGAGTLYNEQFF,TGTGCCTGGGGGGCTGGGACGCTCTACAATGAGCAGTTCTTC
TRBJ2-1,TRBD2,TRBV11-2,CASRRVVAGKIGEQFF,TGTGCCAGCAGACGGGTGGTAGCGGGAAAGATAGGGGAGCAGTTCTTC
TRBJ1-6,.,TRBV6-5,CASRQGPRGSPLHF,TGTGCCAGCAGACAGGGCCCGCGGGGTTCACCCCTCCACTTT
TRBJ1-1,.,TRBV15,CATSRGGAQRNTEAFF,TGTGCCACCAGCAGAGGGGGGGCACAGAGGAACACTGAAGCTTTCTTT
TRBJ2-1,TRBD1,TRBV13,CASSLKDRGRGEQFF,TGTGCCAGCAGCCTCAAGGACAGGGGACGAGGTGAGCAGTTCTTC
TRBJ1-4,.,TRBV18,CASSALRGANEKLFF,TGTGCCAGCTCGGCTCTGCGAGGAGCTAATGAAAAACTGTTTTTT
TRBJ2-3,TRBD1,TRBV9,CASTRRQGGTDTQYF,TGTGCCAGCACCCGAAGACAGGGGGGAACAGATACGCAGTATTTT